The 15 T cell receptor beta chains given below trace back to one sample, sequenced in a study of shared clonotypes between healthy human individuals. Sequencing was performed with immunoSEQ multiplex PCR; in TCRdb, only in-frame clones are kept and a portion is missing. The sample shows over 1.5 million clones, 98% of them seen only once. Sequences were obtained from naive CD4+ T cells sorted from blood. The subset: CD45RA+ positively selected. The receptors come from a man aged 25-45 years in good health.

The chain carries TRBV10-3 and TRBJ1-1; 7 nucleotides align to TRBD1. The CDR3 length is 14 residues. Germline-derived CDR1 and CDR2 are ENHRY and SYGVKD. With 6 bases clipped from V and 4 bases from J, the junction kept 8 bases outside the gene matches. CDR3 loop: CAISLDRDLTEAFF. DNA for the CDR3: TGTGCCATCAGCCTAGACAGGGACCTCACTGAAGCTTTCTTT.

Note on this clone: Other DNA sequences in the sample encode the same CDR3. CDR3 in DNA: TGCGCCAGCAGCTTGGGCGAATACGAGCAGTACTTC. Residues: CASSLGEYEQYF. J is TRBJ2-7 and V is TRBV5-1; no clear D. There are 12 residues in the CDR3. Germline lookup yields CDR1 SGHRS and CDR2 YFSETQ. V was pared by 0 bases and J by 4 bases, with 5 bases between.

The chain uses TRBV5-4 and TRBJ2-1, with 12 bases matching TRBD2. V lost 1 base to trimming and J lost 8 bases; unmatched junction nucleotides: 7. The CDR3 loop spans 16 amino acids. CDR1 and CDR2 (germline): SGHNT, YYREEE (reference sequence). The chain's CDR3 is CASSLLASGRGDEQFF. The CDR3 nucleotides read TGTGCCAGCAGCTTGTTGGCTAGCGGGAGGGGCGATGAGCAGTTCTTC. Drawing the rest from reference TRBV5-4 and TRBJ2-1, the complete variable domain is ETGVTQSPTHLIKTRGQQVTLRCSSQSGHNTVSWYQQALGQGPQFIFQYYREEENGRGNFPPRFSGLQFPNYSSELNVNALELDDSALYLCASSLLASGRGDEQFFGPGTRLTVL.

V is TRBV5-1 and J is TRBJ2-2; 15 positions match TRBD2. The CDR3 has 20 residues. Trimming removed 4 bases from V and 1 base from J; junction bases left unmatched: 11. The germline V gene encodes CDR1 SGHRS and CDR2 YFSETQ. The CDR3 nucleotides are TGCGCCAGCAGCCAGGGACTAGCGGGAGGTTCGGTCCTGAACACCGGGGAGCTGTTTTTT. This codes for CASSQGLAGGSVLNTGELFF. Filled out from reference TRBV5-1 and TRBJ2-2, the complete variable domain reads KAGVTQTPRYLIKTRGQQVTLSCSPISGHRSVSWYQQTPGQGLQFLFEYFSETQRNKGNFPGRFSGRQFSNSRSEMNVSTLELGDSALYLCASSQGLAGGSVLNTGELFFGEGSRLTVL.

This chain uses TRBV5-1 with TRBJ1-2; D unresolved. CDR3 length: 12 amino acids. V lost 2 bases, J lost 8 bases, and 10 bases lay in between. Germline lookup yields CDR1 SGHRS and CDR2 YFSETQ. CDR3 in DNA: TGCGCCAGCAGCTTAACGCTGGGGGGCTACACCTTC. It translates to CASSLTLGGYTF.

The chain joins TRBV5-1 to TRBJ1-4, with TRBD1 matching 7 bases. Trimming at V came to 1 base and at J to 0 bases, leaving 18 bases not matched to a gene. The germline gives CDR1 SGHRS, CDR2 YFSETQ. This CDR3 has 21 amino acids. The CDR3 sequence: CASSLSRSVQGRRATNEKLFF. The CDR3 DNA reads as TGCGCCAGCAGCTTGTCTCGATCCGTACAGGGGAGAAGGGCAACTAATGAAAAACTGTTTTTT.

The count of this clone is one. The chain carries TRBV6-1 and TRBJ2-7; TRBD1 matches at 7 bases. The CDR3 extends over 13 amino acids. V shed 6 bases and J 5 bases; nucleotides not matched to a gene: 7. Germline-derived CDR1 and CDR2 are MNHNS and SASEGT. Written as DNA, the CDR3 is TGTGCCAGCAGGGGACAGCGTAATCACGAGCAGTACTTC. Protein product: CASRGQRNHEQYF.

The chain has TRBV15 and TRBJ2-1, with D unresolved. Per the germline V gene, CDR1 is LNHNV and CDR2 is YYDKDF (reference sequence). Between the trimmed V and J ends, which lost 0 bases and 6 bases, there was a span of 9 bases. This CDR3 spans 14 amino acids. CDR3 in amino acids: CATSRDMATNEQFF. The CDR3 bases are TGTGCCACCAGCAGAGATATGGCTACCAATGAGCAGTTCTTC.

This clone has a single count. This chain joins TRBV19 and TRBJ2-3; 8 positions agree with TRBD1. The CDR3 extends over 14 amino acids. The J segment lost 7 bases and the V segment lost 5 bases, leaving 8 bases of the junction unmatched. Per the germline V gene, CDR1 is LNHDA and CDR2 is SQIVND (reference sequence). Written as DNA, the CDR3 is TGTGCCAGTAGTGATAGGCAGGGGGCACATACGCAGTATTTT. Its protein is CASSDRQGAHTQYF.

The J gene is TRBJ2-3, the V gene TRBV7-9; D is uncertain. Germline CDR1 reads SEHNR; CDR2 reads FQNEAQ (reference sequence). The CDR3 runs 13 residues. V lost 0 bases and J 8 bases, leaving 9 bases between the germline ends. Here the CDR3 reads CASSLAVLPTQYF. The CDR3 DNA sequence: TGTGCCAGCAGCTTAGCGGTCCTGCCTACGCAGTATTTT.

V is TRBV29-1 and J is TRBJ2-1, with D perhaps assigned TRBD1 or TRBD2 (5 bases each). Germline CDR1 and CDR2: SQVTM and ANQGSEA. CDR3 length: 12 residues. Trimming removed 6 bases at V and 6 bases at J, with 12 bases between. The CDR3 nucleotides are TGCAGCGTCGTTAGTGGGGGCAATGAGCAGTTCTTC. Protein product: CSVVSGGNEQFF.

This sequence joins TRBV7-9 and TRBJ1-1, with a tentative D call TRBD1 (6 bases). V lost 5 bases, J lost 3 bases, and 10 bases lay in between. Germline loops: CDR1 SEHNR, CDR2 FQNEAQ (reference sequence). The CDR3 covers 13 residues. CDR3 sequence (DNA): TGTGCCAGCAGCCCTAACAGGGACACTGAAGCTTTCTTT. It codes for CASSPNRDTEAFF.

V and J are TRBV6-5 and TRBJ2-7, with TRBD1 as a possible D gene (6 bases). Germline CDR1 and CDR2: MNHEY and SVGAGI. The germline V and J ends were trimmed by 8 bases and 0 bases, with 11 bases remaining between them. This CDR3 spans 13 amino acids. CDR3 loop: CASATGSSYEQYF. The CDR3 DNA reads as TGTGCCAGCGCTACAGGGAGCTCCTACGAGCAGTACTTC.

Concerning this clone itself: This sample also contains other DNA sequences that code for the same CDR3. This chain joins TRBV29-1 and TRBJ1-2; 8 nucleotides match TRBD1. Germline V gives CDR1 SQVTM, CDR2 ANQGSEA. This CDR3 spans 11 amino acids. V lost 6 bases, J lost 5 bases, and 2 bases stayed unmatched. The CDR3 DNA follows: TGCAGCGTCGGGACAGGTTATGGCTACACCTTC. Translation: CSVGTGYGYTF.

J is TRBJ2-3 and V is TRBV10-3, with 7 bases lining up with TRBD1. Germline V gene data show CDR1 as ENHRY and CDR2 as SYGVKD. With 8 bases clipped from V and 5 bases from J, the junction kept 4 bases outside the gene matches. The CDR3 is 12 residues long. The CDR3, as DNA: TGTGCCATCGGGACAGATGGAGATACGCAGTATTTT. This gives the protein CAIGTDGDTQYF.